Presented here are 8 T cell receptor beta chains from one specimen sequenced in a study of cytomegalovirus exposure and HLA in healthy donors. PCR used 60 Vbeta primers and 13 Jbeta primers. Data came from immunoSEQ multiplex PCR; TCRdb stores just in-frame clones and leaves some out. The table lists some 200,000 clones, approximately 80% of them singletons. The sequencing input was PBMCs. The receptor source for this set is a woman aged 45-59 years in good health and CMV-seropositive.

The J gene is TRBJ2-7, the V gene TRBV25-1; the D gene is possibly TRBD1 (6 bases). The CDR3 has 14 amino acids. V lost 5 bases and J 2 bases, leaving 13 bases between the germline ends. Germline CDR1 MGHDK, CDR2 SYGVNS. DNA of the CDR3: TGTGCCAGCAGTAGTGGACAGAAAACCTACGAGCAGTACTTC. Protein product: CASSSGQKTYEQYF.

The chain is built from TRBV2 and TRBJ1-4, with 7 positions matching TRBD1. The CDR3 runs 16 residues. Germline trimming cut 5 bases from V and 6 bases from J; bases unmatched to any gene: 12. Germline-derived CDR1 and CDR2 are SNHLY and FYNNEI. CDR3 nucleotide sequence: TGTGCCAGCAGTTTTGGGAGGTCAGGGGGAGATGAAAAACTGTTTTTT. It yields the protein CASSFGRSGGDEKLFF.

This chain links TRBV6-1 with TRBJ2-1, with 12 bases fitting TRBD2. Germline V CDR1 and CDR2: MNHNS, SASEGT. The V segment lost 9 bases and the J segment 8 bases; nucleotides outside the gene matches: 8. The CDR3 loop spans 14 amino acids. DNA of the CDR3: TGTGCCAGTATGACTAGCGGGGGAGTGGATGAGCAGTTCTTC. It specifies CASMTSGGVDEQFF.

The chain couples TRBV14 to TRBJ2-1; D gene ambiguous. The CDR3 consists of 17 residues. Germline V CDR1 and CDR2: SGHDN, FVKESK. Trimming shortened V by 6 bases and J by 4 bases, and 22 bases separated the two germline ends. In nucleotides, the CDR3 is TGTGCCAGCAGACCCACAGAAACGATATTTGGTTACAATGAGCAGTTCTTC. Translation: CASRPTETIFGYNEQFF.

The chain links TRBV4-3 to TRBJ2-7; 8 bases agree with TRBD1. CDR1 is LGHNA, CDR2 YSLEER, per germline. Unmatched junction bases numbered 10, after V lost 4 bases and J lost 5 bases. The CDR3 runs 15 residues. The CDR3 sequence: CASSPAGTGSNEQYF. CDR3 bases: TGCGCCAGCAGCCCTGCCGGGACAGGAAGTAACGAGCAGTACTTC.

The rearrangement joins TRBV5-5 to TRBJ2-5; 9 nucleotides line up with TRBD1. CDR3 length: 15 amino acids. CDR1 is SGHKS and CDR2 is YYEKEE in the germline V gene (reference sequence). V was pared by 4 bases and J by 2 bases, with 6 bases of the junction left unmatched. CDR3 region: CASSPIDRGQETQYF. CDR3 bases: TGTGCCAGCAGCCCAATTGACAGGGGGCAAGAGACCCAGTACTTC.

A note on this clone: The junction departs from the called germline gene at one end, perhaps through a read error. This chain connects TRBV6-1 to TRBJ2-7, with D perhaps TRBD2 (7 bases). This CDR3 has 16 amino acids. The germline CDR1 and CDR2 sequences are MNHNS and SASEGT. The chain's CDR3 is CAISGAAGASPSEQYF. DNA for the CDR3: TGTGCCATCAGTGGCGCCGCGGGGGCCTCCCCCAGCGAGCAGTACTTC.

V gene TRBV5-6 combines with J gene TRBJ2-5; TRBD1 might be the D (8 bases). The CDR3 consists of 16 residues. Germline V gives CDR1 SGHDT, CDR2 YYEEEE. V lost 4 bases to trimming and J lost 3 bases, with 19 bases between them. The CDR3 DNA sequence: TGTGCCAGCAGCCACAGCTCTACAGGGGGGGAAGAGACCCAGTACTTC. Its protein product is CASSHSSTGGEETQYF.